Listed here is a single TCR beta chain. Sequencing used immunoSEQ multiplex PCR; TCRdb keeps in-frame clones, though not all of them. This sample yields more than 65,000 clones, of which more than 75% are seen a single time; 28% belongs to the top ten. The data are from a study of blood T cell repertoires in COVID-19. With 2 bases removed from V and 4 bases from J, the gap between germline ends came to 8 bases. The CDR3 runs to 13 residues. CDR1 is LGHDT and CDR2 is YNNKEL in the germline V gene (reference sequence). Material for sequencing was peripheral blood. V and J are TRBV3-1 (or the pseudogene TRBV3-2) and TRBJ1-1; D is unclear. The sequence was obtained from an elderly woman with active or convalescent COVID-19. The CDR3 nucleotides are TGTGCCAGCAGCCAAAGCCGGGGCACTGAAGCTTTCTTT. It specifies CASSQSRGTEAFF.